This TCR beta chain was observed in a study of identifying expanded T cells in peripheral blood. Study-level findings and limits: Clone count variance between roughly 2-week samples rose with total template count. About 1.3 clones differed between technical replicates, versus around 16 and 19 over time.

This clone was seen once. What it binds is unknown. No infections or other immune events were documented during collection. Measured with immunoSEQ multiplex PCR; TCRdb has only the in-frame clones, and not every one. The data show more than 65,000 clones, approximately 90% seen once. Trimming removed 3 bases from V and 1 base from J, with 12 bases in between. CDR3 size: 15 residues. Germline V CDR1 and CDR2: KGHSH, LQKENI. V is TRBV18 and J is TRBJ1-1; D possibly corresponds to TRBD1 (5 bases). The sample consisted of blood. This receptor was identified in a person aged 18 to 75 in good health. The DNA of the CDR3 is TGTGCCAGCTCACCCCTACTGGGGGGGAACACTGAAGCTTTCTTT. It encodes CASSPLLGGNTEAFF.